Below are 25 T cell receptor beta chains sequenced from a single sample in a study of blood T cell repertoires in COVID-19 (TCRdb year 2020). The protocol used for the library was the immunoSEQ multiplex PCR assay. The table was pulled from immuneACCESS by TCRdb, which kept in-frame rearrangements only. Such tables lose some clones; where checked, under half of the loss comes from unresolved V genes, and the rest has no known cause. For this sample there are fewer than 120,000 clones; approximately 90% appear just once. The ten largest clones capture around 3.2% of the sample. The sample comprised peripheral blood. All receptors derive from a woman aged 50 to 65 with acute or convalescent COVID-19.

The DNA of the CDR3 is TGTGCCACCAGTGATTCACGCTCTAGCGGGAGAGTATCGAACACCGGGGAGCTGTTTTTT. Translating gives CATSDSRSSGRVSNTGELFF. The V and J genes are TRBV24-1 and TRBJ2-2; TRBD2 matches 10 bases. Germline loops: CDR1 KGHDR, CDR2 SFDVKD. The junction had 11 bases not matched to a gene; V was cut back by 2 bases and J by 0 bases. The CDR3 extends over 20 amino acids.

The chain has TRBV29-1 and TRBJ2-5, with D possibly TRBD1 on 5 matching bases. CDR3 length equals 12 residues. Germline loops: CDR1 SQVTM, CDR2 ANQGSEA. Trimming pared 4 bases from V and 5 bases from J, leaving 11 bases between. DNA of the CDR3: TGCAGCGTTGGGCAGGGTCAGGAGACCCAGTACTTC. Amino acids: CSVGQGQETQYF.

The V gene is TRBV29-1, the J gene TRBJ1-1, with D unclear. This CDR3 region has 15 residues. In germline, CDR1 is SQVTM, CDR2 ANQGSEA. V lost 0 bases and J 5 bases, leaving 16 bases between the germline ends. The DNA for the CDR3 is TGCAGCGTTGAAGATTCTTCCTTGTTGCGGACTGAAGCTTTCTTT. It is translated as CSVEDSSLLRTEAFF. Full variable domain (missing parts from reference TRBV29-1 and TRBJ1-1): SAVISQKPSRDICQRGTSLTIQCQVDSQVTMMFWYRQQPGQSLTLIATANQGSEATYESGFVIDKFPISRPNLTFSTLTVSNMSPEDSSIYLCSVEDSSLLRTEAFFGQGTRLTVV.

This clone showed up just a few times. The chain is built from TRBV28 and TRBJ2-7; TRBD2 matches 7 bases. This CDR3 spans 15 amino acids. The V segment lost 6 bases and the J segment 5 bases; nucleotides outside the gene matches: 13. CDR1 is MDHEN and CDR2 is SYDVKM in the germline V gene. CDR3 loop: CASSPSGAGLHEQYF. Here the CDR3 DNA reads TGTGCCAGCAGCCCTTCGGGAGCGGGGCTGCACGAGCAGTACTTC. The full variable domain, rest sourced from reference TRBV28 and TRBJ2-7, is DVKVTQSSRYLVKRTGEKVFLECVQDMDHENMFWYRQDPGLGLRLIYFSYDVKMKEKGDIPEGYSVSREKKERFSLILESASTNQTSMYLCASSPSGAGLHEQYFGPGTRLTVT.

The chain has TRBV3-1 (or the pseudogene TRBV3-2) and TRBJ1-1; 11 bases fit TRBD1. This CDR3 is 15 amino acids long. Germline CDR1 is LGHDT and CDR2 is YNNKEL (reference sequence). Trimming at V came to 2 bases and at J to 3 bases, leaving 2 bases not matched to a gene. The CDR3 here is CASSQRDRGYTEAFF. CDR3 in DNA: TGTGCCAGCAGCCAAAGGGACAGGGGGTACACTGAAGCTTTCTTT.

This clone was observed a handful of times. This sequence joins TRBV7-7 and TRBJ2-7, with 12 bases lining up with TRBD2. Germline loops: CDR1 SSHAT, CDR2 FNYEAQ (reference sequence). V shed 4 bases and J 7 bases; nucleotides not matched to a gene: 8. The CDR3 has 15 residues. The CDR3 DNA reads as TGTGCCAGCAGCTCCGGGACTAGCGGGTCGGCTGAGCAGTACTTC. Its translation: CASSSGTSGSAEQYF.

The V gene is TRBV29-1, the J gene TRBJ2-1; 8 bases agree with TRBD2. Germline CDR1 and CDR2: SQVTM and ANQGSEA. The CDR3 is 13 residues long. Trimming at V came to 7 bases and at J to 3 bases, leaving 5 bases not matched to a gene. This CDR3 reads CSAVAGYYNEQFF. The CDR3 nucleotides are TGCAGCGCCGTAGCGGGATACTACAATGAGCAGTTCTTC.

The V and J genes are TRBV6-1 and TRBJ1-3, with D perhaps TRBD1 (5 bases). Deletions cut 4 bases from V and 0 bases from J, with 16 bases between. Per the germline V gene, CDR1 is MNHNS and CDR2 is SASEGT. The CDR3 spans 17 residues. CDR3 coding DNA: TGTGCCAGCAGTGGGGGGGTGGCGGGGAGCTCTGGAAACACCATATATTTT. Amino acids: CASSGGVAGSSGNTIYF.

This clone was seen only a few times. The CDR3 reads CASSGRQDGHEQYF. The CDR3 DNA follows: TGCGCCAGCAGTGGGAGACAGGACGGCCACGAGCAGTACTTC. This rearrangement joins TRBV10-1 to TRBJ2-7, with D possibly TRBD1 on 6 matching bases. Germline V CDR1 and CDR2: WNHNN, SYGVQD (reference sequence). V lost 4 bases to trimming and J lost 5 bases, with 15 bases between them. The CDR3 has 14 residues.

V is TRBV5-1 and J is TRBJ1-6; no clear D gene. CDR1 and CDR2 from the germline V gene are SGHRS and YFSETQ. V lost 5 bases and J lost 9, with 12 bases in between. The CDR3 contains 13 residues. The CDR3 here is CASREGLSSPLHF. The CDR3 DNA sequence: TGCGCCAGCAGGGAGGGTCTGAGTTCACCCCTCCACTTT.

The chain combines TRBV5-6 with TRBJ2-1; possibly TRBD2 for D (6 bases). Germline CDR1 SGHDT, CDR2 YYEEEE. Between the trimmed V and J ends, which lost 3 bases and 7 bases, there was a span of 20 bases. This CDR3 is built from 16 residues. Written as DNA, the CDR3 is TGTGCCAGCAGCTCTATTCTGGGGGGTGGTGGGAATGAGCAGTTCTTC. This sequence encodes CASSSILGGGGNEQFF.

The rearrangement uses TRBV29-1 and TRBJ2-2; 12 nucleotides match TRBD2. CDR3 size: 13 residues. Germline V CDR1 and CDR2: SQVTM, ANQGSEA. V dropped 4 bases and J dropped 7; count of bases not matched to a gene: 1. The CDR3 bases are TGCAGCGTTGGACTAGCGGGAGACGGGGAGCTGTTTTTT. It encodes CSVGLAGDGELFF.

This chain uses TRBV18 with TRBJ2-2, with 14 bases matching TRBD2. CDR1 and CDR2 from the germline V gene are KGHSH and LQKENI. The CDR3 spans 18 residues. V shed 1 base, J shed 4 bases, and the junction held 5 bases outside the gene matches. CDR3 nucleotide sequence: TGTGCCAGCTCACCACGACTAGCGGGAGGGCCTAGCACCGGGGAGCTGTTTTTT. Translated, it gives CASSPRLAGGPSTGELFF.

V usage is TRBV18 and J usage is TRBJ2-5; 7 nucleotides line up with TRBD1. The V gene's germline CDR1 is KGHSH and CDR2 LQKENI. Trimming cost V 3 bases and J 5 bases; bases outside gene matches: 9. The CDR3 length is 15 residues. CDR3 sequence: CASSPHPDRAETQYF. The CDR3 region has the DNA TGTGCCAGCTCACCGCACCCCGACAGGGCTGAGACCCAGTACTTC.

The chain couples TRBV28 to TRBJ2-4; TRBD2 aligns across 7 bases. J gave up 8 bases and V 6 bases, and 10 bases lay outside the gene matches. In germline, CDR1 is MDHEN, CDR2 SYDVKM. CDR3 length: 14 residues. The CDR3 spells CASSVAGRRDIQYF. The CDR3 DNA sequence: TGTGCCAGCAGCGTAGCGGGTCGGAGGGACATTCAGTACTTC. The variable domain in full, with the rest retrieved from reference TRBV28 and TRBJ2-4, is DVKVTQSSRYLVKRTGEKVFLECVQDMDHENMFWYRQDPGLGLRLIYFSYDVKMKEKGDIPEGYSVSREKKERFSLILESASTNQTSMYLCASSVAGRRDIQYFGAGTRLSVL.

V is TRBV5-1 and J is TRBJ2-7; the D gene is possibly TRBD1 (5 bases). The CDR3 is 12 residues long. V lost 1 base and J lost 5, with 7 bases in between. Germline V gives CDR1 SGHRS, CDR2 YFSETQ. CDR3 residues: CASSLRGHEQYF. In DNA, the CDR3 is TGCGCCAGCAGCTTGAGGGGTCACGAGCAGTACTTC. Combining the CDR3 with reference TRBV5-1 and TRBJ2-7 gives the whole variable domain KAGVTQTPRYLIKTRGQQVTLSCSPISGHRSVSWYQQTPGQGLQFLFEYFSETQRNKGNFPGRFSGRQFSNSRSEMNVSTLELGDSALYLCASSLRGHEQYFGPGTRLTVT.

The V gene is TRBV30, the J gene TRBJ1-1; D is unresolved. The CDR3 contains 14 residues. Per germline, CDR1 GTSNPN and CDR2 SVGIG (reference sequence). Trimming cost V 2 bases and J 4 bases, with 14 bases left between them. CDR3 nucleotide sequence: TGTGCCTGGAGTCCGGGAAGAAGAGGCACTGAAGCTTTCTTT. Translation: CAWSPGRRGTEAFF.

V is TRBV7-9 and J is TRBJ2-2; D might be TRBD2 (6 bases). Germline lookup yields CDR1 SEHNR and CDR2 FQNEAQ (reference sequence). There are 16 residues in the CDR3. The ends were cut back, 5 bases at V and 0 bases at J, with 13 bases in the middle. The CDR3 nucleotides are TGTGCCAGCAGCCCGTCTAGCGCCCCGAACACCGGGGAGCTGTTTTTT. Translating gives CASSPSSAPNTGELFF.

The CDR3 loop is CASSPVPGKETQYF. In DNA form, the CDR3 reads TGTGCCAGCTCACCAGTCCCAGGGAAAGAGACCCAGTACTTC. The chain combines TRBV18 with TRBJ2-5; possible D gene TRBD1, 5 bases. Germline values: CDR1 KGHSH, CDR2 LQKENI. This CDR3 contains 14 residues. With 2 bases removed from V and 3 bases from J, the gap between germline ends came to 10 bases.

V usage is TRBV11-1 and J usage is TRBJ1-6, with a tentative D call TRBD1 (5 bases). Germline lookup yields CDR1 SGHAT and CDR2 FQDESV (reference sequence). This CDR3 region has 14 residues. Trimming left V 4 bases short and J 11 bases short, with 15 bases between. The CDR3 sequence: CASSSQGIATPLHF. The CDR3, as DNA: TGTGCCAGCAGCTCTCAGGGAATCGCGACACCCCTCCACTTT. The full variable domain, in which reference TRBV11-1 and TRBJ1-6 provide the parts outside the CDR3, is EAEVAQSPRYKITEKSQAVAFWCDPISGHATLYWYRQILGQGPELLVQFQDESVVDDSQLPKDRFSAERLKGVDSTLKIQPAELGDSAMYLCASSSQGIATPLHFGNGTRLTVT.

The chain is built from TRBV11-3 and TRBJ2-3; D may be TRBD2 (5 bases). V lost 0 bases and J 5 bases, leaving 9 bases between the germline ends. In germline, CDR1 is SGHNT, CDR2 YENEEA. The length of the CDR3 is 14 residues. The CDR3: CASSLDAGGDTQYF. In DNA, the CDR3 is TGTGCCAGCAGCTTAGATGCTGGAGGAGATACGCAGTATTTT.

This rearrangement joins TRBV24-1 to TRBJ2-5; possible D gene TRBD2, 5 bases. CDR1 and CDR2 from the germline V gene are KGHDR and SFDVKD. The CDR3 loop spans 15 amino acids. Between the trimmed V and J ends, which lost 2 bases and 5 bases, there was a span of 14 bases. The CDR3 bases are TGTGCCACCAGTGATTCAAGGGTCACGGGGGAGACCCAGTACTTC. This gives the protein CATSDSRVTGETQYF.

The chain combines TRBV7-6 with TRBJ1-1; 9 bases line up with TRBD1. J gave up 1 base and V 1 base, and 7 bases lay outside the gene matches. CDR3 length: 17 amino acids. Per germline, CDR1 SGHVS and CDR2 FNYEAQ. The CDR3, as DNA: TGTGCCAGCAGCTTAGTTGGACCGGGACAGGGGAACACTGAAGCTTTCTTT. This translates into CASSLVGPGQGNTEAFF. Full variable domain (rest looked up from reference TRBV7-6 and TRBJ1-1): GAGVSQSPRYKVTKRGQDVALRCDPISGHVSLYWYRQALGQGPEFLTYFNYEAQQDKSGLPNDRFSAERPEGSISTLTIQRTEQRDSAMYRCASSLVGPGQGNTEAFFGQGTRLTVV.

The CDR3 DNA is TGTGCCAGCAGCTTAGAAGCGGGGCCGTACGAGCAGTACTTC. It codes for CASSLEAGPYEQYF. The V call is TRBV11-2, the J call TRBJ2-7; 7 bases fit TRBD2. The V gene's germline CDR1 is SGHAT and CDR2 FQNNGV. This CDR3 is 14 amino acids long. Germline trimming cut 0 bases from V and 4 bases from J; bases unmatched to any gene: 3.

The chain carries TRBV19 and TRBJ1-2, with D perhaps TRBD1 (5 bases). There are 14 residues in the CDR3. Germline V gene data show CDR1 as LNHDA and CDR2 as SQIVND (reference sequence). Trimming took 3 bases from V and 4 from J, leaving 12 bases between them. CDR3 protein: CASSISAGGYGYTF. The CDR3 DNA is TGTGCCAGTAGTATCTCAGCGGGGGGCTATGGCTACACCTTC.